Below are 14 T cell receptor beta chains sequenced from a single sample in a study of blood T cells in healthy people across ages. A second PCR, run for about 6 to 11 cycles, used a sample-barcoded 5' primer plus a J-beta primer mix. TCRdb fed the 5' RACE reads into MiXCR, producing one record per CDR3 protein. There are 1 million to 1.2 million distinct CDR3 sequences in the sample; roughly two fifths occur only once, and over 10% lies in the top ten. Source material: blood. Source of these receptors: a man aged 18 to 29 in good health.

The V call is TRBV7-9, the J call TRBJ1-1, with no clear D. CDR3 size: 13 residues. CDR1 and CDR2 from the germline V gene are SEHNR and FQNEAQ (reference sequence). The germline V and J ends were trimmed by 8 bases and 0 bases, with 10 bases remaining between them. The CDR3 loop reads CASLLALNTEAFF. CDR3 in DNA: TGTGCCAGCTTACTAGCTCTGAACACTGAAGCTTTCTTT. Full variable domain (missing parts from reference TRBV7-9 and TRBJ1-1): DTGVSQNPRHKITKRGQNVTFRCDPISEHNRLYWYRQTLGQGPEFLTYFQNEAQLEKSRLLSDRFSAERPKGSFSTLEIQRTEQGDSAMYLCASLLALNTEAFFGQGTRLTVV.

A note on this clonotype: A junction boundary mismatches the germline segment, possibly from a read error. This sequence joins TRBV11-2 and TRBJ2-1; TRBD2 matches at 9 bases. The germline V gene encodes CDR1 SGHAT and CDR2 FQNNGV. The CDR3 consists of 14 residues. The CDR3 nucleotides are TGTGCCGGCAGCTCCTGGACTAGCGTCAATGAGCAGTTCTTC. Amino acids: CAGSSWTSVNEQFF.

The chain joins TRBV9 to TRBJ2-2; D is unresolved. This CDR3 contains 14 residues. Trimming took 0 bases from V and 1 from J, leaving 4 bases between them. CDR1 and CDR2 (germline): SGDLS, YYNGEE. The CDR3 DNA reads TGTGCCAGCAGCGTAGGGGAGAACACCGGGGAGCTGTTTTTT. Translating it yields CASSVGENTGELFF.

This clonotype showed up just a few times. The chain recombines TRBV20-1 with TRBJ2-5; possibly TRBD1 for D (6 bases). CDR1 DFQATT and CDR2 SNEGSKA come from the germline V gene (reference sequence). The CDR3 consists of 15 residues. Between the trimmed V and J ends, which lost 0 bases and 2 bases, there was a span of 13 bases. The CDR3 loop reads CSARDTRTEQETQYF. The CDR3 DNA reads as TGCAGTGCTAGAGACACCAGGACAGAACAAGAGACCCAGTACTTC.

This clonotype has at least ten counts. This chain uses TRBV3-1 with TRBJ2-7; perhaps TRBD1 as D (6 bases). The CDR3 covers 13 residues. CDR1 and CDR2 from the germline V gene are LGHDT and YNNKEL (reference sequence). The ends were cut back, 1 base at V and 7 bases at J, with 11 bases in the middle. The CDR3 DNA reads as TGTGCCAGCAGCCAAGTTAACAGGGAGGAGCAGTACTTC. Its translation is CASSQVNREEQYF.

The chain has TRBV6-2 or TRBV6-3 and TRBJ2-7, with D tentatively TRBD1 (5 bases). This CDR3 contains 14 residues. V lost 6 bases and J lost 0, with 12 bases in between. In germline, CDR1 is MNHEY, CDR2 SVGEGT. Here the CDR3 reads CASRMTDLSYEQYF. For the CDR3, the DNA is TGTGCCAGCAGGATGACAGACCTCTCCTACGAGCAGTACTTC.

A few counts support this clonotype. The junction departs from the called germline gene at one end, perhaps through a read error. This chain joins TRBV4-3 and TRBJ2-2; weak D call: TRBD2 (5 bases). CDR1 LGHNA and CDR2 YSLEER come from the germline V gene. The CDR3 runs 13 residues. The CDR3 sequence is CASSRENTGELFF. As DNA, the CDR3 is TGTGCCAGCAGTCGGGAAAACACCGGGGAGCTGTTTTTT.

Many counts were recorded for this clonotype. V gene TRBV7-9 combines with J gene TRBJ2-7, with D uncertain. This CDR3 contains 12 residues. Trimming stripped 3 bases from V and 5 bases from J, with 8 bases between. In germline, CDR1 is SEHNR, CDR2 FQNEAQ (reference sequence). The CDR3 coding sequence is TGTGCCAGCAGCTTCCGACCGGACGAGCAGTACTTC. The encoded protein is CASSFRPDEQYF.

The chain uses TRBV4-3 and TRBJ1-4; perhaps TRBD1 as D (5 bases). This CDR3 is 17 amino acids long. Trimming pared 1 base from V and 3 bases from J, leaving 15 bases between. CDR1 and CDR2 (germline): LGHNA, YSLEER. CDR3 DNA: TGCGCCAGCAGCCAAGGCTTTCGGGGGGTTGCTAATGAAAAACTGTTTTTT. It yields the protein CASSQGFRGVANEKLFF.

V and J are TRBV6-5 and TRBJ2-1; tentative D call: TRBD2 (5 bases). This CDR3 comprises 13 residues. Germline V lookup: CDR1 MNHEY, CDR2 SVGAGI. V was shortened by 6 bases and J by 5 bases, with 11 bases between the two germline ends. The CDR3 region has the DNA TGTGCCAGCAGCTTGTACGGGGACAATGAGCAGTTCTTC. This translates into CASSLYGDNEQFF.

The chain joins TRBV27 to TRBJ1-5; 12 nucleotides align to TRBD1. CDR3 size: 16 residues. CDR1 and CDR2 from the germline V gene are MNHEY and SMNVEV (reference sequence). V trimming: 4 bases; J trimming: 4 bases; junction bases outside the gene matches: 5. This CDR3 reads CASSYRGQGANQPQHF. The CDR3 coding sequence is TGTGCCAGCAGTTACCGGGGACAGGGGGCTAATCAGCCCCAGCATTTT.

This rearrangement joins TRBV7-9 to TRBJ1-5, with no clear D. Deletions cut 4 bases from V and 6 bases from J, with 10 bases between. The CDR3 has 13 residues. The germline gives CDR1 SEHNR, CDR2 FQNEAQ (reference sequence). The CDR3 DNA sequence: TGTGCCAGCAGCTCGGCCGAGGGTCAGCCCCAGCATTTT. This translates into CASSSAEGQPQHF.

This clonotype was picked up a small number of times. The gene calls are TRBV4-3 and TRBJ2-3; 8 bases match TRBD1. This CDR3 has 14 residues. Germline V lookup: CDR1 LGHNA, CDR2 YSLEER. The J segment lost 5 bases and the V segment lost 1 base, leaving 2 bases of the junction unmatched. Written as DNA, the CDR3 is TGCGCCAGCAGCCAAGGACAGGGGAAAGATACGCAGTATTTT. It translates to CASSQGQGKDTQYF.

This clonotype was found a few times. The rearrangement joins TRBV9 to TRBJ1-1; D is undetermined. Between the trimmed V and J ends, which lost 4 bases and 8 bases, there was a span of 12 bases. Germline V gene data show CDR1 as SGDLS and CDR2 as YYNGEE. The CDR3 totals 12 residues. CDR3 loop: CASSPHREEAFF. In DNA form, the CDR3 reads TGTGCCAGCAGCCCCCATAGGGAGGAAGCTTTCTTT.